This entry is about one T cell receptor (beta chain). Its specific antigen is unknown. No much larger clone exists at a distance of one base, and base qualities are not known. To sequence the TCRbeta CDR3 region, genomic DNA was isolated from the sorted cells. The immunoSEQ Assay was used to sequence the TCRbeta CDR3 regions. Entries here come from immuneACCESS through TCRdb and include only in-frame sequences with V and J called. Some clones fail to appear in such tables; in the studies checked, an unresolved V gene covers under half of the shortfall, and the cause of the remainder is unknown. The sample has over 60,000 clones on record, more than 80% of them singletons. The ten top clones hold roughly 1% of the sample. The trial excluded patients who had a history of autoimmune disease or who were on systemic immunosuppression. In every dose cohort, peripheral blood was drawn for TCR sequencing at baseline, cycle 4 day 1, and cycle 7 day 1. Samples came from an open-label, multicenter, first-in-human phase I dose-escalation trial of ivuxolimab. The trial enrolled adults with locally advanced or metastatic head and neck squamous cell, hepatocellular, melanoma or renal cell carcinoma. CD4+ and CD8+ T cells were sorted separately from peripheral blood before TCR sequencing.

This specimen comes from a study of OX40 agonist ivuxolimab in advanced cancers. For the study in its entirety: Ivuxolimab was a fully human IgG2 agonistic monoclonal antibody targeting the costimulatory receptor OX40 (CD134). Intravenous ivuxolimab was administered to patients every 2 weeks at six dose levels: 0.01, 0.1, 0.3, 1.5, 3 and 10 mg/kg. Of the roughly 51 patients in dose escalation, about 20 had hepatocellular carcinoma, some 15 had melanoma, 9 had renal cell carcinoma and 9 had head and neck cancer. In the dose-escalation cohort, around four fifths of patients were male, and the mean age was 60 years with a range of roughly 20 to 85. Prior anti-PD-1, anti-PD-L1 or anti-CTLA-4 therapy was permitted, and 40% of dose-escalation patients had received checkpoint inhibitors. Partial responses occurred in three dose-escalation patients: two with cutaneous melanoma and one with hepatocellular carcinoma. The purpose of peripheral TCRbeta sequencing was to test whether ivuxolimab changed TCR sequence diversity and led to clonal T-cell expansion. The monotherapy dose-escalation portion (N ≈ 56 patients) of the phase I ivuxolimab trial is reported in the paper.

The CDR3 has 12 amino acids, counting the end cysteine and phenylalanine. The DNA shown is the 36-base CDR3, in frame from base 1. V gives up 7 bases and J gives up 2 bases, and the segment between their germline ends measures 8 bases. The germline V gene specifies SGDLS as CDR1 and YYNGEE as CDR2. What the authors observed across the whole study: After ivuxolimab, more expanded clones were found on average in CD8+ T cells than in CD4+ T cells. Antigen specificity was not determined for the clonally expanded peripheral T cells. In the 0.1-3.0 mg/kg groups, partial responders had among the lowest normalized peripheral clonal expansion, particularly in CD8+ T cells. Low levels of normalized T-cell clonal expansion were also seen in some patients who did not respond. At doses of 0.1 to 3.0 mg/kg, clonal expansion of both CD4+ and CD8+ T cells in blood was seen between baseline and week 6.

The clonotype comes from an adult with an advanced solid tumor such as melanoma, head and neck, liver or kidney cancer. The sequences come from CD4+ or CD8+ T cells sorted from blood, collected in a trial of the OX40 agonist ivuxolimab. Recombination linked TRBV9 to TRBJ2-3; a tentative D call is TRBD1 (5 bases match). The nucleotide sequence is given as TGTGCCAGCCAGGGCGTCACAGATACGCAGTATTTT. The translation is CASQGVTDTQYF.